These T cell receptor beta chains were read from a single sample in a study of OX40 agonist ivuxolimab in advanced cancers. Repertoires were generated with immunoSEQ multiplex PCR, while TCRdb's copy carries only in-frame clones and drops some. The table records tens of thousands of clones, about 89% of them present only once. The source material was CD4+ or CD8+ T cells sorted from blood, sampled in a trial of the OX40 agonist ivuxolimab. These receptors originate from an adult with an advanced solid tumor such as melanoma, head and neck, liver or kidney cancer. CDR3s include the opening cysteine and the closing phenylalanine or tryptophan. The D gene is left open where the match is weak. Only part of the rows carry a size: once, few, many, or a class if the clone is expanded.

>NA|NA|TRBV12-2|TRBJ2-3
CASRSKSTDTQYF
TGTGCAAGTCGCTCCAAAAGCACAGATACGCAGTATTTT
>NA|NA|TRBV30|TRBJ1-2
CAWSPGIYGYTF
TGTGCCTGGAGTCCCGGGATCTATGGCTACACCTTC
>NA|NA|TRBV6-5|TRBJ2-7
CASSYSQGPYEQYF
TGTGCCAGCAGTTACTCCCAGGGCCCCTACGAGCAGTACTTC
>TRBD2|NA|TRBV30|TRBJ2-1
CAWTFGGLATDEQFF
TGTGCCTGGACCTTCGGGGGACTAGCAACCGATGAGCAGTTCTTC
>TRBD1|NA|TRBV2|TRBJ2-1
CASSERDRAWDEQFF
TGTGCCAGCAGTGAAAGGGACAGGGCTTGGGATGAGCAGTTCTTC
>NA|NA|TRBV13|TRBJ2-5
CASSLRARAQQETQYF
TGTGCCAGCAGCTTACGCGCAAGGGCGCAACAAGAGACCCAGTACTTC
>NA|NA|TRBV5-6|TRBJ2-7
CASSLAGLTYEQYF
TGTGCCAGCAGCTTGGCCGGTCTGACCTACGAGCAGTACTTC
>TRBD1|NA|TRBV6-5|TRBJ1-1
CASSPGQGTEAFF
TGTGCCAGCAGTCCGGGACAGGGGACTGAAGCTTTCTTT
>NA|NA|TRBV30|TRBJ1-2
CAWSEGSYGYTF
TGTGCCTGGAGTGAGGGTAGCTATGGCTACACCTTC
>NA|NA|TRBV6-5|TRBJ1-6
CASSYSGSRDSPLHF
TGTGCCAGCAGTTACTCCGGGTCCAGAGATTCACCCCTCCACTTT
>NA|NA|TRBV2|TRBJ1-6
CARQEGSSYNSPLHF
TGTGCCCGCCAAGAGGGGAGCTCCTATAATTCACCCCTCCACTTT
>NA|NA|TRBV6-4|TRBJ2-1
CASSDTGSEQFF
TGTGCCAGCAGTGACACCGGCAGTGAGCAGTTCTTC
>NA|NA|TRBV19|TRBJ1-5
CASSIGEIYSNQPQHF
TGTGCCAGTAGTATAGGGGAAATCTATAGCAATCAGCCCCAGCATTTT
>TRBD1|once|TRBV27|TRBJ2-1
CASSLGQANEQFF
TGTGCCAGCAGTCTAGGACAGGCCAATGAGCAGTTCTTC
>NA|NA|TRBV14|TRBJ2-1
CASSQKVSGTFNNEQFF
TGTGCCAGCAGCCAGAAGGTGTCGGGGACCTTTAACAATGAGCAGTTCTTC
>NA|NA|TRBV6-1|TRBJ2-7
CASKIGGTYEQYF
TGTGCCAGCAAAATAGGCGGCACCTACGAGCAGTACTTC
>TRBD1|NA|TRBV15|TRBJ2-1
CATSRDRGNEQFF
TGTGCCACCAGCAGGGACAGGGGTAATGAGCAGTTCTTC
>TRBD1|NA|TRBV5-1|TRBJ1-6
CASSNPGQQSPLHF
TGCGCCAGCAGCAACCCGGGACAGCAGTCACCCCTCCACTTT
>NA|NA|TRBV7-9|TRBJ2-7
CASSLGTAAYEQYF
TGTGCCAGCAGCTTAGGGACGGCCGCTTACGAGCAGTACTTC
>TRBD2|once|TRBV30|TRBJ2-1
CAWRTPTSGGAVEQFF
TGTGCCTGGAGAACTCCTACTAGCGGGGGGGCGGTTGAGCAGTTCTTC
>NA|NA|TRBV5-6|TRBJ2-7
CASSLSSAYEQYF
TGTGCCAGCAGCTTGAGCTCGGCCTACGAGCAGTACTTC
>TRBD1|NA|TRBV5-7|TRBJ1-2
CASSLVAGGWNGYTF
TGTGCCAGCAGCTTGGTGGCAGGGGGTTGGAATGGCTACACCTTC
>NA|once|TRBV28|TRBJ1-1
CASSLQDTEAFF
TGTGCCAGCAGTTTACAAGACACTGAAGCTTTCTTT
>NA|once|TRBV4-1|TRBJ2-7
CASSLGFGRGDEQYF
TGCGCCAGCAGCCTTGGGTTTGGACGTGGGGACGAGCAGTACTTC
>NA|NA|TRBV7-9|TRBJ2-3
CASSFRQSTDTQYF
TGTGCCAGCAGCTTCCGACAGAGCACAGATACGCAGTATTTT
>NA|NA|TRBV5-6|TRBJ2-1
CASSLLGSGGYNEQFF
TGTGCCAGCAGCTTGTTAGGGTCAGGAGGCTACAATGAGCAGTTCTTC
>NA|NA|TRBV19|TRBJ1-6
CASSIPGLNSPLHF
TGTGCCAGTAGTATCCCGGGACTTAATTCACCCCTCCACTTT
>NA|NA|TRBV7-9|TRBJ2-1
CASSHERVGGEQFF
TGTGCCAGCAGCCACGAACGGGTCGGCGGTGAGCAGTTCTTC
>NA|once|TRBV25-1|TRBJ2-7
CASSFYDEQYF
TGTGCCAGCAGTTTCTACGACGAGCAGTACTTC
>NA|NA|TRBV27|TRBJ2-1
CASTWTPRHEQFF
TGTGCCAGCACCTGGACACCACGGCATGAGCAGTTCTTC
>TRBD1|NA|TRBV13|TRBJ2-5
CASSLGQGERETQYF
TGTGCCAGCAGCTTGGGACAGGGGGAGCGAGAGACCCAGTACTTC
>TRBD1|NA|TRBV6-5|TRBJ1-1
CASSGTEGLSEAFF
TGTGCCAGCAGCGGGACAGAGGGCCTCTCTGAAGCTTTCTTT
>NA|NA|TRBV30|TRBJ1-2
CAWLGVVDGYTF
TGTGCCTGGCTAGGGGTGGTCGATGGCTACACCTTC
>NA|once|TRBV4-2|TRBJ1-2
CASSPANYGYTF
TGTGCCAGCAGCCCCGCCAACTATGGCTACACCTTC
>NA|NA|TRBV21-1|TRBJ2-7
CASSDRDRGHEQYF
TGTGCCAGCAGCGACCGGGACAGGGGCCACGAGCAGTACTTC
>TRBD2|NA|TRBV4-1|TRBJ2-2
CASSQVILAGDTGELFF
TGCGCCAGCAGCCAAGTCATCCTAGCGGGGGACACCGGGGAGCTGTTTTTT
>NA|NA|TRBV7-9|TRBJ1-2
CASSLGLRRLDGYTF
TGTGCCAGCAGCTTAGGGCTCAGGAGATTGGATGGCTACACCTTC
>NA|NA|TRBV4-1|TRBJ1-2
CASSRSEEANYGYTF
TGCGCCAGCAGCCGGAGCGAGGAAGCGAATTATGGCTACACCTTC
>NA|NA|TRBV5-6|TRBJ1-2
CASTGEGRYGYTF
TGTGCCAGCACCGGGGAGGGGAGGTATGGCTACACCTTC
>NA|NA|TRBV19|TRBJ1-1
CASTYMKGTEAFF
TGTGCCAGTACCTACATGAAGGGGACTGAAGCTTTCTTT